This TCR beta chain came from a study of T-cell memory formation after mild COVID-19. Turning to the study itself: TCR clusters were mostly donor specific. Study-wide findings and caveats: Contracting clones from day 15 to 85 had balanced CD4/CD8; later expanders favoured CD4+.

Constant-segment primers served in 5'RACE that generated TCR alpha and TCR beta cDNA libraries bearing sample barcodes and UMIs. TCRdb ran MiXCR on the 5' RACE reads and lists one entry per CDR3 protein. The sample contains around 80,000 distinct CDR3 sequences, approximately 15% of which appear only once. In this sample, this clonotype turned up a few times. Its specificity is not known. This sequence was found in an adult woman who had mild COVID-19 (a few samples of this study predate the infection). Cell type and time point are not known. The sample consisted of PBMCs or a T cell subset sorted from them (not recorded which).

The CDR3 nucleotides read TGCAGTGCTAGGGGGCAGGGGCTTGCTGAAGCTTTCTTT. Translated, it gives CSARGQGLAEAFF. This chain connects TRBV20-1 to TRBJ1-1; TRBD1 is a possible D gene (6 bases). CDR1 DFQATT and CDR2 SNEGSKA come from the germline V gene (reference sequence). V gave up 3 bases and J gave up 6 bases, with 14 bases separating them. CDR3 length: 13 residues.